The 23 T cell receptor beta chains presented below share a single source sample, sequenced in a study of T cell repertoires in cytomegalovirus infection. TCRdb processed the reads anew with MiXCR; each CDR3 protein has one entry. The profile shows about 400,000 distinct CDR3 sequences, around 18% of them singletons. The specimen sequenced was PBMCs. The source is a human donor in good health (CMV status not recorded). Some clones in this sample may be carry-over from other donors' samples.

This sequence joins TRBV6-6 and TRBJ1-4; no definite D call. Per germline, CDR1 MNHNY and CDR2 SVGAGI (reference sequence). The CDR3 sequence is 16 residues long. V lost 0 bases and J lost 3, with 11 bases in between. The CDR3 loop is CASSYSIPGSNEKLFF. The DNA for the CDR3 is TGTGCCAGCAGTTACTCGATACCAGGATCTAATGAAAAACTGTTTTTT.

Only a few counts were recorded for this clonotype. The CDR3 region is CASSFEQGVGSPLHF. CDR3 in DNA: TGTGCCAGCAGCTTCGAACAGGGGGTAGGTTCACCCCTCCACTTT. This chain links TRBV5-4 with TRBJ1-6; TRBD1 matches 8 bases. The V and J ends lost 2 bases and 9 bases, in that order; junction bases with no gene match: 7. The CDR3 covers 15 residues. CDR1 is SGHNT, CDR2 YYREEE, per germline (reference sequence).

This clonotype was observed at least ten times. The chain recombines TRBV12-3 or TRBV12-4 with TRBJ2-3, with 7 bases lining up with TRBD1. Trimming cost V 6 bases and J 5 bases; bases outside gene matches: 11. CDR3 length equals 15 residues. CDR3 protein: CASSRYPGQRDTQYF. For the CDR3, the DNA is TGTGCCAGCAGCCGGTACCCGGGACAGAGAGATACGCAGTATTTT.

This clonotype was seen more than once but under ten times. The gene calls are TRBV7-7 and TRBJ2-1, with 10 nucleotides matching TRBD1. The CDR3 is 14 residues long. V lost 4 bases and J lost 5; bases outside the gene matches: 2. Germline V gives CDR1 SSHAT, CDR2 FNYEAQ (reference sequence). CDR3 DNA: TGTGCCAGCAGCTCCGGACAGGGGGACAATGAGCAGTTCTTC. The encoded protein is CASSSGQGDNEQFF.

This clonotype has a handful of counts. The genes are TRBV11-2 and TRBJ2-5; the match to TRBD2 covers 10 bases. The V segment lost 3 bases and the J segment 4 bases; nucleotides outside the gene matches: 5. This CDR3 has 15 residues. Looked up from germline, CDR1 is SGHAT and CDR2 is FQNNGV. As DNA, the CDR3 is TGTGCCAGCAGCTTCCCTAGCGGGAGTTCAGAGACCCAGTACTTC. This sequence encodes CASSFPSGSSETQYF.

This clonotype was counted many times. V is TRBV7-9 and J is TRBJ1-1; no reliable D call. Germline lookup yields CDR1 SEHNR and CDR2 FQNEAQ (reference sequence). The CDR3 runs to 15 residues. The V end was cut by 2 bases, the J end by 1 base, with 11 bases between. CDR3 DNA sequence: TGTGCCAGCAGCTTAATCGCCAGCGCGAACACTGAAGCTTTCTTT. It specifies CASSLIASANTEAFF.

This clonotype was observed many times. The chain uses TRBV7-6 and TRBJ2-5; weak D call: TRBD2 (5 bases). CDR3 size: 15 residues. Germline V gene data show CDR1 as SGHVS and CDR2 as FNYEAQ. Trimming shortened V by 8 bases and J by 1 base, and 17 bases separated the two germline ends. CDR3 bases: TGTGCCAGCCGTCGGACGGGATCTTTCCAAGAGACCCAGTACTTC. Translation: CASRRTGSFQETQYF.

Only a few counts were recorded for this clonotype. V and J are TRBV20-1 and TRBJ1-1, with a weak D call TRBD1 (5 bases). The germline V gene has CDR1 DFQATT and CDR2 SNEGSKA (reference sequence). The CDR3 is 13 amino acids. The V end was cut by 4 bases, the J end by 0 bases, with 9 bases between. Here the CDR3 DNA reads TGCAGTGCTACTGGGGCTCTGAACACTGAAGCTTTCTTT. It yields the protein CSATGALNTEAFF.

This chain connects TRBV7-2 to TRBJ2-1; weak D call: TRBD2 (6 bases). CDR1 and CDR2 from the germline V gene are SGHTA and FQGNSA. Trimming shortened V by 2 bases and J by 7 bases, and 18 bases separated the two germline ends. The CDR3 extends over 16 amino acids. CDR3 protein: CASSLTSWALKNEQFF. CDR3 nucleotides: TGTGCCAGCAGCTTAACTAGCTGGGCCCTAAAGAATGAGCAGTTCTTC.

V gene TRBV19 combines with J gene TRBJ2-3; no reliable D call. The V and J ends lost 6 bases and 2 bases respectively, with 9 bases between them. The CDR3 covers 13 residues. Germline V lookup: CDR1 LNHDA, CDR2 SQIVND (reference sequence). The CDR3 sequence: CASRGSVTDTQYF. As DNA, the CDR3 is TGTGCCAGTAGGGGGTCCGTCACAGATACGCAGTATTTT.

The rearrangement links TRBV7-9 to TRBJ2-3; D might be TRBD2 (6 bases). Germline-derived CDR1 and CDR2 are SEHNR and FQNEAQ (reference sequence). This CDR3 has 13 residues. V was shortened by 1 base and J by 8 bases, with 10 bases between the two germline ends. CDR3 coding DNA: TGTGCCAGCAGCTTAGTGGTCGGGGGTACGCAGTATTTT. Protein product: CASSLVVGGTQYF.

The table lists this clonotype with many counts. The rearrangement joins TRBV7-2 to TRBJ2-2, with a possible D match to TRBD2 (6 bases). V was shortened by 10 bases and J by 5 bases, with 20 bases between the two germline ends. Germline CDR1 reads SGHTA; CDR2 reads FQGNSA. The CDR3 loop spans 15 amino acids. CDR3 bases: TGTGCCACTCAAACCCGGAGGGCCCGGACCGGGGAGCTGTTTTTT. It encodes CATQTRRARTGELFF.

This chain joins TRBV29-1 and TRBJ2-4, with 11 bases that match TRBD2. Germline CDR1 is SQVTM and CDR2 is ANQGSEA. V was pared by 7 bases and J by 6 bases, with 2 bases of the junction left unmatched. The CDR3 has 12 amino acids. The CDR3 DNA sequence: TGCAGCGCCGGGACTAGCGGAAACATTCAGTACTTC. It is translated as CSAGTSGNIQYF.

V is TRBV6-6 and J is TRBJ2-1; D is ambiguous. CDR3 length: 10 amino acids. In germline, CDR1 is MNHNY, CDR2 SVGAGI (reference sequence). V shed 5 bases and J shed 10 bases, with 6 bases lying between them. The CDR3 nucleotides are TGTGCCAGCAGTGAGTTCGAGCAGTTCTTC. Translating it yields CASSEFEQFF.

The rearrangement links TRBV5-1 to TRBJ2-3; possible D gene TRBD1, 6 bases. The CDR3 has 15 residues. Germline V CDR1 and CDR2: SGHRS, YFSETQ. Trimming took off 3 bases at V and 0 bases at J, with 11 bases between the two ends. The CDR3: CASSWQGFSTDTQYF. In DNA form, the CDR3 reads TGCGCCAGCAGCTGGCAGGGGTTTAGCACAGATACGCAGTATTTT.

V usage is TRBV10-2 and J usage is TRBJ1-2; D perhaps matches TRBD1 (6 bases). V was trimmed by 1 base and J by 0 bases, leaving 15 bases between them. Per germline, CDR1 WSHSY and CDR2 SAAADI. The CDR3 totals 17 residues. CDR3 sequence: CASSEFPTGSTNYGYTF. DNA of the CDR3: TGCGCCAGCAGTGAGTTCCCGACAGGAAGTACTAACTATGGCTACACCTTC.

The chain carries TRBV5-6 and TRBJ2-1; 11 positions agree with TRBD2. Trimming removed 2 bases from V and 8 bases from J; junction bases left unmatched: 6. CDR1 SGHDT and CDR2 YYEEEE come from the germline V gene. This CDR3 region has 15 residues. This CDR3 is CASSFVAGGWDEQFF. The CDR3 DNA follows: TGTGCCAGCAGCTTCGTAGCGGGGGGGTGGGATGAGCAGTTCTTC. The whole variable domain, filled in from reference TRBV5-6 and TRBJ2-1, reads DAGVTQSPTHLIKTRGQQVTLRCSPKSGHDTVSWYQQALGQGPQFIFQYYEEEERQRGNFPDRFSGHQFPNYSSELNVNALLLGDSALYLCASSFVAGGWDEQFFGPGTRLTVL.

This clonotype has only a few counts. The chain links TRBV7-9 to TRBJ1-1; D is undetermined. Germline CDR1 and CDR2: SEHNR and FQNEAQ (reference sequence). This CDR3 is 14 amino acids long. Between the trimmed V and J ends, which lost 5 bases and 0 bases, there was a span of 10 bases. As DNA, the CDR3 is TGTGCCAGCAGCCCCCTCTCAGTGAACACTGAAGCTTTCTTT. This gives the protein CASSPLSVNTEAFF.

This clonotype was detected ten times or more. The rearrangement links TRBV7-2 to TRBJ2-5; no reliable D call. In germline, CDR1 is SGHTA, CDR2 FQGNSA. V lost 4 bases and J lost 2, with 8 bases in between. This CDR3 has 13 residues. In DNA, the CDR3 is TGTGCCAGCAGCTCCTCGGAACAAGAGACCCAGTACTTC. As protein: CASSSSEQETQYF.

This chain links TRBV5-1 with TRBJ1-4; TRBD1 matches at 10 bases. The V gene end was trimmed by 4 bases and the J gene end by 6 bases; junction bases not matched to a gene: 6. The CDR3 runs to 15 residues. Germline loops: CDR1 SGHRS, CDR2 YFSETQ. This CDR3 reads CASSRWDRGDEKLFF. CDR3 DNA sequence: TGCGCCAGCAGCCGATGGGACAGGGGAGATGAAAAACTGTTTTTT. Using reference TRBV5-1 and TRBJ1-4 for the parts outside the CDR3, the full variable domain is KAGVTQTPRYLIKTRGQQVTLSCSPISGHRSVSWYQQTPGQGLQFLFEYFSETQRNKGNFPGRFSGRQFSNSRSEMNVSTLELGDSALYLCASSRWDRGDEKLFFGSGTQLSVL.

This clonotype was counted between two and nine times. This chain connects TRBV18 to TRBJ1-2; perhaps TRBD1 as D (5 bases). V lost 3 bases to trimming and J lost 7 bases, with 21 bases between them. The CDR3 is made up of 16 amino acids. Germline V lookup: CDR1 KGHSH, CDR2 LQKENI. The CDR3, as DNA: TGTGCCAGCTCACCCCAAATGGGGGGATCGCCCGGTGGCTACACCTTC. Protein: CASSPQMGGSPGGYTF.

This clonotype was detected many times. The chain combines TRBV5-5 with TRBJ2-3, with D perhaps being TRBD1 or TRBD2 (6 bases each). CDR3 size: 14 residues. V was cut by 4 bases and J by 6 bases, with 15 bases left in between. The germline gives CDR1 SGHKS, CDR2 YYEKEE (reference sequence). The CDR3 DNA follows: TGTGCCAGCAGCCGGGGGCCCCACGCGGATACGCAGTATTTT. Translated, it gives CASSRGPHADTQYF.

The table lists this clonotype with a few counts. DNA for the CDR3: TGTGCCAGCAGAGTATCCGGGACAGGCTCGGGAAACACCATATATTTT. As protein: CASRVSGTGSGNTIYF. The chain has TRBV6-5 and TRBJ1-3; 8 bases are a match to TRBD1. Germline assignment: CDR1 MNHEY and CDR2 SVGAGI. This CDR3 comprises 16 residues. Losses at the gene ends were 6 bases for V and 4 bases for J; bases not matched to a gene: 11.